This T cell receptor beta chain was captured by sequencing in a study of blood T cell repertoires in COVID-19 (dated by TCRdb to the early 2020s). Regarding the study in general: The collaborator samples originated in the United States, Italy and Spain and spanned the acute and convalescent phases of COVID-19. Nearly every sample came with metadata listing a de-identified subject ID, COVID-19 status, age in years and sex. The repertoires were made available in a free public database intended to serve as a resource for research on the immune response to SARS-CoV-2. Subjects who had been exposed to COVID-19, were actively infected with it, or had recovered from it provided the deeply sampled blood TCRbeta repertoires that made up the dataset. Samples came from the ongoing ImmuneRACE study (first 160 participants) plus 1,254 subjects from 6 global collaborators. The prospective study material was composed of cDNA or gDNA derived from T cells, B-cell-depleted T cells, or PBMCs. Where HLA class I and class II types were available, the types were taken from metadata supplied by the sample provider, not from assay-based typing. What the research found in general, with its limitations: The amount of clinical and demographic metadata varied by source and participant and was provided uncurated.

At the junction V is shortened by 3 bases and J by 11 bases, with 13 bases in between. From the cysteine through the phenylalanine, the CDR3 covers 12 amino acids. The entry retains the CDR3 DNA only, 36 bases that are in frame from base 1. Remarks on this clone: No cognate antigen has been identified for it. No much larger clone is present one base from it, and per-base qualities are unavailable.

Collaborating institutions collected whole blood in K2EDTA tubes following their own protocols. For TCRbeta analysis, collaborators shipped samples as frozen whole blood, isolated PBMCs, or DNA extracted from either of those sample types. TCRbeta CDR3 regions were amplified from genomic DNA by means of the immunoSEQ Assay, a bias-controlled multiplex PCR. From the authors' description of their analysis: Within the assay, amplification of reference gene primers was used to estimate how many nucleated cells each sample contained. To quantify the absolute abundance of each unique TCRbeta CDR3 rearrangement, sequence reads were collapsed and filtered. For each sample, productive Simpson clonality was calculated as the square root of Simpson's diversity index over productive rearrangements. Sourced from immuneACCESS, this table was stored by TCRdb with only in-frame sequences that have V and J called. A share of the clones is absent; for the studies checked, an unresolved V gene accounts for under half, and the remainder has no known explanation. V, J and clone size reflect that table, while D and trimming were determined from the DNA. The table for this sample lists tens of thousands of clones; about 80% of them were counted only once. The ten biggest clones cover 15% to 20% of the sample.

The sequence was obtained from a man in his 70s with acute or convalescent COVID-19. Sequencing was performed on peripheral blood. This chain is built from TRBV12-3 or TRBV12-4 and TRBJ1-1, with TRBD1 tentatively as D gene (6 bases match). CDR3 sequence: CASSFGSGEAFF. The sequenced DNA is TGTGCCAGCAGTTTTGGGTCAGGGGAGGCTTTCTTT.